This TCR beta chain stems from a study of T cell responses to AZD1222 COVID-19 vaccine. Sequencing used immunoSEQ multiplex PCR; TCRdb keeps in-frame clones, though not all of them. The data show tens of thousands of clones, almost 80% seen once. Looked up from germline, CDR1 is WNHNN and CDR2 is SYGVQD (reference sequence). V lost 3 bases, J lost 6 bases, and 10 bases stayed unmatched. The length of the CDR3 is 17 residues. The source is an adult in good health. The chain links TRBV10-1 to TRBJ2-3; 12 bases are shared with TRBD2. The material was peripheral blood, obtained on day 0 of AZD1222 vaccination. The DNA for the CDR3 is TGCGCCAGCAGTGAAGGTCTAGCGGGAGGGCCGAGGGATACGCAGTATTTT. It translates to CASSEGLAGGPRDTQYF.